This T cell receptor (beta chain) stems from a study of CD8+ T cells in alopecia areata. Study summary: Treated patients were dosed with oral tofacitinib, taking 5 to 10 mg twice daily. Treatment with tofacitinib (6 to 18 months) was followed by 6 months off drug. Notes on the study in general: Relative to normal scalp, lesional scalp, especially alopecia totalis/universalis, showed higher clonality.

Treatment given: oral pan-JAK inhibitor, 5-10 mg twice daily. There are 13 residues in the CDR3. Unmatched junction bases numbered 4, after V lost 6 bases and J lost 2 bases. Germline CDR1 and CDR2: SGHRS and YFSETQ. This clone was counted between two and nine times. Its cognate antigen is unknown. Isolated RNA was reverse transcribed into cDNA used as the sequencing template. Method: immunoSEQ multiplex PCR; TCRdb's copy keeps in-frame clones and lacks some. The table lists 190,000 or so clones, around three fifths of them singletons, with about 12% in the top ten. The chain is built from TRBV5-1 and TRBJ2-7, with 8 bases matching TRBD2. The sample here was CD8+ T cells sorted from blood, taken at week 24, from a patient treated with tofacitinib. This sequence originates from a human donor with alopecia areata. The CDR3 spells CASTRGGTYEQYF. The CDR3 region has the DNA TGCGCCAGCACTCGCGGGGGGACCTACGAGCAGTACTTC.